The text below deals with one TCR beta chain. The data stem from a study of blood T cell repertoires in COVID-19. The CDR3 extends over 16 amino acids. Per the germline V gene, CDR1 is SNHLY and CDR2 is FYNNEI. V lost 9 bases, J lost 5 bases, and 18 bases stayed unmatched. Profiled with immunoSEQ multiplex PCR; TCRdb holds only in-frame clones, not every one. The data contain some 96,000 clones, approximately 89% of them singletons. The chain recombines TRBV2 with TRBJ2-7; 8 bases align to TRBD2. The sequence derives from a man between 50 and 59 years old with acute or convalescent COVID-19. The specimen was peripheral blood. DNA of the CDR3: TGTGCCAGTCCAACCGACGAACCCGGGACTAGAAACGAGCAGTACTTC. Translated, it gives CASPTDEPGTRNEQYF.